These 5 T cell receptor beta chains came from one sample sequenced in a study of T cell responses to AZD1222 COVID-19 vaccine. Profiled with immunoSEQ multiplex PCR; TCRdb holds only in-frame clones, not every one. The table has roughly 150,000 clones, around 93% seen once. The sample consisted of peripheral blood, taken on day 0 of AZD1222 vaccination. These TCRs come from an adult in good health.

The chain links TRBV5-4 to TRBJ1-6; no clear D gene. V lost 3 bases to trimming and J lost 8 bases, with 6 bases between them. The CDR3 totals 12 residues. Germline V gives CDR1 SGHNT, CDR2 YYREEE (reference sequence). The CDR3 protein is CASSSMDSPLHF. The CDR3 region has the DNA TGTGCCAGCAGCTCGATGGATTCACCCCTCCACTTT.

This chain connects TRBV9 to TRBJ1-5; 8 positions agree with TRBD1. This CDR3 has 14 amino acids. From germline, CDR1 is SGDLS and CDR2 YYNGEE. V was pared by 4 bases and J by 7 bases, with 7 bases of the junction left unmatched. DNA for the CDR3: TGTGCCAGCAGCTTGACAGGGACAGGACAGCCCCAGCATTTT. This codes for CASSLTGTGQPQHF.

The chain joins TRBV6-6 to TRBJ1-2; D not resolved. Trimming took 0 bases from V and 8 from J, leaving 13 bases between them. The CDR3 consists of 14 residues. Per the germline V gene, CDR1 is MNHNY and CDR2 is SVGAGI (reference sequence). The CDR3 protein is CASSYSGPQEGYTF. For the CDR3, the DNA is TGTGCCAGCAGTTACTCCGGTCCCCAGGAGGGCTACACCTTC.

V usage is TRBV18 and J usage is TRBJ2-1; 15 bases fit TRBD2. The germline V gene has CDR1 KGHSH and CDR2 LQKENI. This CDR3 is built from 18 residues. V shed 3 bases and J 3 bases; nucleotides not matched to a gene: 6. The CDR3 here is CASSPGTSGRPRYNEQFF. In DNA form, the CDR3 reads TGTGCCAGCTCACCCGGGACTAGCGGGAGGCCGCGCTACAATGAGCAGTTCTTC.

This chain links TRBV6-5 with TRBJ1-5; no clear D gene. Trimming left V 8 bases short and J 1 base short, with 9 bases between. In germline, CDR1 is MNHEY, CDR2 SVGAGI. The CDR3 spans 13 residues. The CDR3 spells CASLFQSNQPQHF. CDR3 nucleotides: TGTGCCAGCCTATTCCAGAGCAATCAGCCCCAGCATTTT.